This entry lists 29 T cell receptor beta chains sequenced from one sample in a study of CD8 T cells in Susac syndrome. A quantity of roughly 0.5 to 1 ug RNA underwent reverse transcription using random hexamers. TCRdb re-called the immunoSEQ multiplex PCR reads through MiXCR, storing one row per CDR3 protein. The profile shows about 300,000 distinct CDR3 sequences, about 90% of them singletons. The sequencing input was CD4+ T cells from PBMCs. The receptors stem from a human donor with multiple sclerosis.

This clonotype was seen only once. CDR3 DNA sequence: TGTGCCTCGACCAGTGAACGGGGACCCTGGTCGAACACTGAAGCTTTCTTT. Residues: CASTSERGPWSNTEAFF. The rearrangement joins TRBV30 to TRBJ1-1, with D possibly matching TRBD1 (5 bases). The V gene's germline CDR1 is GTSNPN and CDR2 SVGIG (reference sequence). The CDR3 spans 17 residues. V was clipped by 7 bases and J by 1 base, with 25 bases between them. The full variable domain, completed using reference TRBV30 and TRBJ1-1, is SQTIHQWPATLVQPVGSPLSLECTVEGTSNPNLYWYRQAAGRGLQLLFYSVGIGQISSEVPQNLSASRPQDRQFILSSKKLLLSDSGFYLCASTSERGPWSNTEAFFGQGTRLTVV.

The chain is built from TRBV7-9 and TRBJ1-4, with D tentatively TRBD1 (6 bases). The V end lost 2 bases, the J end lost 7 bases, and 14 bases lay between the germline ends. The CDR3 runs to 15 residues. The germline CDR1 and CDR2 sequences are SEHNR and FQNEAQ (reference sequence). Written as DNA, the CDR3 is TGTGCCAGCAGCTTAAAAGCACAGGGAGTTGAAAAACTGTTTTTT. The encoded protein is CASSLKAQGVEKLFF.

The rearrangement links TRBV7-9 to TRBJ2-3, with D uncertain. Trimming pared 4 bases from V and 2 bases from J, leaving 10 bases between. From germline, CDR1 is SEHNR and CDR2 FQNEAQ (reference sequence). The length of the CDR3 is 14 residues. The CDR3 DNA reads TGTGCCAGCAGCTCGCTCCAGGACACAGATACGCAGTATTTT. This sequence encodes CASSSLQDTDTQYF.

V gene TRBV11-1 combines with J gene TRBJ2-7; maybe TRBD2 (6 bases). Germline lookup yields CDR1 SGHAT and CDR2 FQDESV (reference sequence). The length of the CDR3 is 13 residues. V was clipped by 4 bases and J by 3 bases, with 10 bases between them. CDR3 loop: CASSSGLIYEQYF. CDR3 bases: TGTGCCAGCAGCTCGGGACTGATCTACGAGCAGTACTTC.

This clonotype has a single count. This chain joins TRBV11-1 and TRBJ2-7, with TRBD1 identical over 7 bases. The CDR3 covers 14 residues. Germline CDR1 SGHAT, CDR2 FQDESV (reference sequence). Trimming took 5 bases from V and 7 from J; bases not matched to a gene: 11. CDR3 loop: CASSIDRAAGEQYF. The CDR3 nucleotides read TGTGCCAGCAGCATTGACAGGGCTGCGGGTGAGCAGTACTTC.

In its sample, this clonotype was seen once. The chain employs TRBV10-3 and TRBJ2-1; 13 bases fit TRBD2. V shed 6 bases, J shed 0 bases, and the junction held 8 bases outside the gene matches. Germline V gene lookup returns CDR1 ENHRY and CDR2 SYGVKD. CDR3 length: 18 residues. For the CDR3, the DNA is TGTGCCATCAGGGGACTAGCGGGATCGGTAAACTCCTACAATGAGCAGTTCTTC. Amino acid sequence: CAIRGLAGSVNSYNEQFF.

This sequence joins TRBV27 and TRBJ2-1; D is unresolved. Germline V gene sequence: CDR1 MNHEY, CDR2 SMNVEV (reference sequence). This CDR3 spans 19 amino acids. V gave up 5 bases and J gave up 6 bases, with 29 bases separating them. Written as DNA, the CDR3 is TGTGCCAGCAGTCCCGCCTGGGGTCCTGGCAGAGGCTTGGGCAATGAGCAGTTCTTC. Amino acids: CASSPAWGPGRGLGNEQFF.

CDR3: CSVVSQMNTEAFF. CDR3 sequence (DNA): TGCAGCGTTGTTAGCCAGATGAACACTGAAGCTTTCTTT. V usage is TRBV29-1 and J usage is TRBJ1-1; D uncertain. CDR1 and CDR2 from the germline V gene are SQVTM and ANQGSEA. The V and J ends lost 4 bases and 0 bases respectively, with 9 bases between them. This CDR3 is built from 13 residues.

This chain connects TRBV11-3 to TRBJ1-2; D may be TRBD1 (5 bases). With 5 bases removed from V and 4 bases from J, the gap between germline ends came to 14 bases. Per germline, CDR1 SGHNT and CDR2 YENEEA. This CDR3 has 14 amino acids. In DNA form, the CDR3 reads TGTGCCAGCAGCCCCGGAGGGGAGGGCTATGGCTACACCTTC. It translates to CASSPGGEGYGYTF.

This chain joins TRBV12-3 or TRBV12-4 and TRBJ2-3, with TRBD2 matching over 9 bases. The CDR3 covers 15 residues. Unmatched junction bases numbered 5, after V lost 5 bases and J lost 2 bases. In DNA form, the CDR3 reads TGTGCCAGCAGTAGGGCTAGCGGGATCACAGATACGCAGTATTTT. Its protein is CASSRASGITDTQYF.

This clonotype was recorded only once. The rearrangement joins TRBV7-8 to TRBJ2-5; TRBD1 aligns across 9 bases. The V and J ends lost 5 bases and 1 base, in that order; junction bases with no gene match: 11. This CDR3 is built from 17 residues. Germline-derived CDR1 and CDR2 are SGHVS and FQNEAQ. This chain's CDR3 is CASSTRDRVVGQETQYF. Here the CDR3 DNA reads TGTGCCAGCAGCACCAGGGACAGGGTTGTCGGCCAAGAGACCCAGTACTTC.

Here the CDR3 reads CASKEASQGNEQFF. The CDR3 DNA follows: TGTGCCAGCAAGGAGGCTAGCCAGGGCAATGAGCAGTTCTTC. This chain joins TRBV2 and TRBJ2-1, with D possibly being TRBD1 or TRBD2 (5 bases each). CDR1 and CDR2 (germline): SNHLY, FYNNEI. This CDR3 comprises 14 residues. The V end was cut by 7 bases, the J end by 6 bases, with 16 bases between.

The V and J genes are TRBV12-2 and TRBJ2-1; the D call TRBD1 from the table was never checked on the DNA. TRBV12-2 is a pseudogene. This CDR3 is built from 16 residues. CDR3 in DNA: TGTGCAAGTCGCTCGTACCCCGGGACAGGGGGGAGTGAGCAGTTCTTC. Protein product: CASRSYPGTGGSEQFF.

The CDR3 reads CASSSLLRGSNQPQHF. CDR3 DNA sequence: TGTGCCAGCAGCTCCCTTTTGAGGGGTAGCAATCAGCCCCAGCATTTT. V and J are TRBV5-6 and TRBJ1-5; TRBD1 is a possible D gene (5 bases). CDR1 is SGHDT, CDR2 YYEEEE, per germline. V lost 3 bases to trimming and J lost 0 bases, with 13 bases between them. The CDR3 sequence is 16 residues long.

The V and J genes are TRBV6-2 or TRBV6-3 and TRBJ2-5, with D maybe TRBD2 (6 bases). The V and J ends lost 8 bases and 7 bases respectively, with 17 bases between them. Per germline, CDR1 MNHEY and CDR2 SVGEGT. CDR3 length equals 13 residues. The CDR3 here is CASLGGPSVTQYF. The CDR3 nucleotides read TGTGCCAGCCTTGGAGGGCCTAGCGTGACCCAGTACTTC.

The rearrangement uses TRBV10-3 and TRBJ1-2; no reliable D call. Germline V gene sequence: CDR1 ENHRY, CDR2 SYGVKD. The CDR3 has 12 residues. The V end was cut by 4 bases, the J end by 2 bases, with 5 bases between. The CDR3 sequence is CAISVNNYGYTF. As DNA, the CDR3 is TGTGCCATCAGTGTCAACAACTATGGCTACACCTTC.

The chain uses TRBV20-1 and TRBJ2-1; D ambiguous. Germline loops: CDR1 DFQATT, CDR2 SNEGSKA (reference sequence). The CDR3 spans 14 residues. The CDR3 DNA follows: TGCAGCCTTTTCCGCCAAGGTTCACCCAATGAGCAGTTCTTC. The encoded protein is CSLFRQGSPNEQFF.

The chain uses TRBV19 and TRBJ2-2; D is perhaps TRBD1 (5 bases). Trimming left V 9 bases short and J 1 base short, with 9 bases between. The CDR3 is made up of 13 amino acids. The germline V gene has CDR1 LNHDA and CDR2 SQIVND (reference sequence). CDR3 amino acids: CASSDMNTGELFF. In nucleotides, the CDR3 is TGTGCCAGCTCGGACATGAACACCGGGGAGCTGTTTTTT.

The rearrangement uses TRBV18 and TRBJ2-4; D uncertain. Germline CDR1 reads KGHSH; CDR2 reads LQKENI. V gave up 3 bases and J gave up 1 base, with 10 bases separating them. This CDR3 has 15 amino acids. CDR3 DNA: TGTGCCAGCTCACCTTCCACGGGTGCCAAAAACATTCAGTACTTC. This codes for CASSPSTGAKNIQYF.

V and J are TRBV2 and TRBJ2-7; 16 nucleotides line up with TRBD2. Trimming took 0 bases from V and 2 from J; bases not matched to a gene: 10. CDR3 length: 20 amino acids. Germline values: CDR1 SNHLY, CDR2 FYNNEI. The CDR3 here is CASSEARGLAGGTETYEQYF. The CDR3 bases are TGTGCCAGCAGTGAAGCGCGGGGACTAGCGGGGGGGACCGAAACCTACGAGCAGTACTTC.

The chain has TRBV12-3 or TRBV12-4 and TRBJ2-7; D not resolved. V lost 2 bases to trimming and J lost 1 base, with 9 bases between them. The CDR3 runs 14 residues. The CDR3 DNA follows: TGTGCCAGCAGTTTAACTCAACGGTCCTACGAGCAGTACTTC. Translation: CASSLTQRSYEQYF.

The chain uses TRBV7-3 and TRBJ2-1; the match to TRBD2 covers 9 bases. The germline gives CDR1 SGHTA, CDR2 FQGTGA. Trimming at V came to 5 bases and at J to 7 bases, leaving 6 bases not matched to a gene. The CDR3 is 14 amino acids. The CDR3 here is CASSRRGGLNEQFF. The CDR3 nucleotides are TGTGCCAGCAGCAGGCGGGGGGGCCTTAATGAGCAGTTCTTC.

This chain links TRBV3-1 with TRBJ1-2; D gene ambiguous. The CDR3 totals 16 residues. Trimming left V 0 bases short and J 5 bases short, with 16 bases between. In germline, CDR1 is LGHDT, CDR2 YNNKEL (reference sequence). DNA of the CDR3: TGTGCCAGCAGCCAAGACCCTATGGCCGATCGGTATGGCTACACCTTC. Protein product: CASSQDPMADRYGYTF.

This clonotype occurred once. This chain links TRBV5-1 with TRBJ2-3; possibly TRBD2 for D (6 bases). This CDR3 has 14 amino acids. Germline assignment: CDR1 SGHRS and CDR2 YFSETQ. Trimming took 4 bases from V and 3 from J, leaving 12 bases between them. CDR3 sequence: CASSRDSRTDTQYF. The CDR3 region has the DNA TGCGCCAGCAGCCGGGACTCCAGGACAGATACGCAGTATTTT.

The chain links TRBV4-1 to TRBJ1-2, with D possibly matching TRBD1 (6 bases). Germline assignment: CDR1 MGHRA and CDR2 YSYEKL. Between the trimmed V and J ends, which lost 0 bases and 8 bases, there was a span of 22 bases. The CDR3 loop spans 17 amino acids. The CDR3 DNA follows: TGCGCCAGCAGCCAAGACCGATTTACAGGGTTGGACTGGGGCTACACCTTC. Translated, it gives CASSQDRFTGLDWGYTF.

The chain joins TRBV4-2 to TRBJ2-1; D ambiguous. The CDR3 extends over 16 amino acids. The ends were cut back, 3 bases at V and 2 bases at J, with 14 bases in the middle. CDR1 and CDR2 (germline): LGHNA, YNFKEQ. Written as DNA, the CDR3 is TGTGCCAGCAGCCACTCCGGCGGAGTTCCCTACAATGAGCAGTTCTTC. It encodes CASSHSGGVPYNEQFF.

The chain is built from TRBV5-1 and TRBJ2-7, with 10 bases fitting TRBD1. Germline V gene sequence: CDR1 SGHRS, CDR2 YFSETQ. V lost 4 bases to trimming and J lost 2 bases; unmatched junction nucleotides: 9. This CDR3 contains 16 residues. The DNA for the CDR3 is TGCGCCAGCAGCCGGGGACAGGGGCCTATAACCTACGAGCAGTACTTC. As protein: CASSRGQGPITYEQYF.

The gene calls are TRBV10-3 and TRBJ2-2; 9 nucleotides match TRBD2. The CDR3 has 14 amino acids. The germline V gene has CDR1 ENHRY and CDR2 SYGVKD. V shed 6 bases and J 5 bases; nucleotides not matched to a gene: 4. DNA for the CDR3: TGTGCCATCAGGGATGGACTAGCGACCGGGGAGCTGTTTTTT. Translated: CAIRDGLATGELFF.

The chain employs TRBV14 and TRBJ2-7; 7 bases match TRBD2. From germline, CDR1 is SGHDN and CDR2 FVKESK. The CDR3 runs to 14 residues. The trim removed 4 bases at V and 9 bases at J, leaving 12 bases unmatched. The CDR3 loop is CASSPGTNYERQYF. The DNA of the CDR3 is TGTGCCAGCAGCCCCGGGACTAACTACGAGAGGCAGTACTTC.